These 21 T cell receptor beta chains were all obtained from the same sample, sequenced in a study of T cells in localized non-small cell lung cancer. Assay used: immunoSEQ multiplex PCR; TCRdb lists only in-frame clones, some missing. The table lists about 61,000 clones, around nine tenths of them singletons, with around 20% in the top ten. Sequences were derived from peripheral blood, sampled before any cancer treatment. Receptor source: a man aged 40 to 70 with stage I squamous cell lung carcinoma.

The CDR3 coding sequence is TGTGCCAGCAGCGTAGCTCCGGGACAGGATGAAAAACTGTTTTTT. This gives the protein CASSVAPGQDEKLFF. The V gene is TRBV9, the J gene TRBJ1-4; 8 bases fit TRBD1. Germline V CDR1 and CDR2: SGDLS, YYNGEE. The CDR3 length is 15 residues. V dropped 0 bases and J dropped 6; count of bases not matched to a gene: 4.

This chain's CDR3 is CASSFGQLFNQPQHF. The CDR3 region has the DNA TGTGCCAGCAGCTTCGGACAGTTATTCAATCAGCCCCAGCATTTT. J is TRBJ1-5 and V is TRBV7-2; possibly TRBD1 for D (6 bases). The CDR3 is 15 residues long. Germline CDR1 reads SGHTA; CDR2 reads FQGNSA. Deletions cut 3 bases from V and 3 bases from J, with 12 bases between.

The chain combines TRBV11-2 with TRBJ2-2; D possibly corresponds to TRBD1 (5 bases). In germline, CDR1 is SGHAT, CDR2 FQNNGV. The ends were cut back, 5 bases at V and 4 bases at J, with 17 bases in the middle. The length of the CDR3 is 16 residues. CDR3 DNA: TGTGCCAGCAGCCCCCGTGCACAGGAGTTCACCGGGGAGCTGTTTTTT. It is translated as CASSPRAQEFTGELFF. Full variable domain (outside the CDR3, taken from reference TRBV11-2 and TRBJ2-2): EAGVAQSPRYKIIEKRQSVAFWCNPISGHATLYWYQQILGQGPKLLIQFQNNGVVDDSQLPKDRFSAERLKGVDSTLKIQPAKLEDSAVYLCASSPRAQEFTGELFFGEGSRLTVL.

J is TRBJ1-1 and V is TRBV5-1; 8 bases map to TRBD1. CDR1 and CDR2 (germline): SGHRS, YFSETQ. The ends lost 0 bases at V and 1 base at J; junction bases unmatched: 8. The CDR3 is 17 amino acids. The CDR3 region is CASSLGQGRLKNTEAFF. CDR3 coding DNA: TGCGCCAGCAGCTTGGGACAGGGGCGGCTGAAGAACACTGAAGCTTTCTTT. Full variable domain (rest looked up from reference TRBV5-1 and TRBJ1-1): KAGVTQTPRYLIKTRGQQVTLSCSPISGHRSVSWYQQTPGQGLQFLFEYFSETQRNKGNFPGRFSGRQFSNSRSEMNVSTLELGDSALYLCASSLGQGRLKNTEAFFGQGTRLTVV.

The chain couples TRBV10-3 to TRBJ2-7; TRBD2 is a possible D gene (7 bases). The V end lost 8 bases, the J end lost 3 bases, and 17 bases lay between the germline ends. There are 14 residues in the CDR3. CDR1 ENHRY and CDR2 SYGVKD come from the germline V gene. The CDR3 region is CAISSGGGLYEQYF. DNA of the CDR3: TGTGCCATCTCTAGCGGTGGGGGGCTCTACGAGCAGTACTTC.

The chain is built from TRBV29-1 and TRBJ2-5; a possible D gene is TRBD2 (6 bases). CDR3 length: 13 residues. The V end was cut by 6 bases, the J end by 3 bases, with 14 bases between. In germline, CDR1 is SQVTM, CDR2 ANQGSEA. The CDR3 sequence: CSVGGSDEETQYF. The CDR3 DNA sequence: TGCAGCGTCGGAGGGAGTGATGAAGAGACCCAGTACTTC.

The DNA for the CDR3 is TGTGCCAGCAGCCCGTCTGGGGGTGAGCAGTTCTTC. Translating gives CASSPSGGEQFF. The chain links TRBV7-3 to TRBJ2-1; D is tentatively TRBD1 or TRBD2 (5 bases each). Trimming removed 5 bases from V and 9 bases from J, with 11 bases in between. The CDR3 spans 12 residues. CDR1 is SGHTA, CDR2 FQGTGA, per germline.

The sample holds a few counts of this clone. This chain connects TRBV2 to TRBJ2-2; 7 nucleotides align to TRBD1. The CDR3 is made up of 13 amino acids. Germline trimming cut 4 bases from V and 6 bases from J; bases unmatched to any gene: 2. Germline CDR1 and CDR2: SNHLY and FYNNEI. The CDR3 DNA reads TGTGCCAGCAGTGTCACAGGGGCCGGGGAGCTGTTTTTT. Protein sequence: CASSVTGAGELFF.

The chain recombines TRBV5-4 with TRBJ2-5, with a weak D call TRBD2 (6 bases). V dropped 4 bases and J dropped 2 bases, with 12 bases sitting between them. There are 14 residues in the CDR3. Germline loops: CDR1 SGHNT, CDR2 YYREEE (reference sequence). CDR3 region: CASSRVAEQETQYF. The CDR3 bases are TGTGCCAGCAGCCGGGTAGCGGAACAAGAGACCCAGTACTTC.

In nucleotides, the CDR3 is TGTGCCAGCAGTGTCTCCCGGGATACCAGCTCCTACAATGAGCAGTTCTTC. Amino acids: CASSVSRDTSSYNEQFF. V gene TRBV5-4 combines with J gene TRBJ2-1; D is possibly TRBD2 (5 bases). Germline V gene lookup returns CDR1 SGHNT and CDR2 YYREEE (reference sequence). The CDR3 is 17 residues long. V was cut by 5 bases and J by 0 bases, with 18 bases left in between.

As DNA, the CDR3 is TGTGCCAGCAGCGCCGAACCAAACATGAACACTGAAGCTTTCTTT. It specifies CASSAEPNMNTEAFF. The chain recombines TRBV9 with TRBJ1-1; no definite D call. This CDR3 has 15 amino acids. V gave up 3 bases and J gave up 0 bases, with 12 bases separating them. Per the germline V gene, CDR1 is SGDLS and CDR2 is YYNGEE.

The CDR3 sequence is CASSLGAGEYSGNTIYF. DNA for the CDR3: TGTGCCAGCAGCTTAGGCGCAGGGGAGTACTCTGGAAACACCATATATTTT. V usage is TRBV11-2 and J usage is TRBJ1-3, with TRBD1 as a possible D gene (6 bases). The V end was cut by 1 base, the J end by 0 bases, with 13 bases between. This CDR3 spans 17 amino acids. CDR1 is SGHAT and CDR2 is FQNNGV in the germline V gene.

The CDR3 coding sequence is TGTGCCAGCAGCCCCGGGACTAGCTCAGATGAGCAGTTCTTC. It codes for CASSPGTSSDEQFF. The chain recombines TRBV7-2 with TRBJ2-1, with 9 bases lining up with TRBD2. V trimming: 5 bases; J trimming: 8 bases; junction bases outside the gene matches: 7. The CDR3 is 14 residues long. The germline V gene encodes CDR1 SGHTA and CDR2 FQGNSA.

This clone came up a few times. The V call is TRBV6-5, the J call TRBJ1-1, with D uncertain. Germline values: CDR1 MNHEY, CDR2 SVGAGI. V dropped 2 bases and J dropped 4 bases, with 8 bases sitting between them. This CDR3 has 13 residues. The CDR3 loop reads CASSYGSFTEAFF. CDR3 DNA: TGTGCCAGCAGTTACGGCTCATTCACTGAAGCTTTCTTT.

The chain recombines TRBV7-9 with TRBJ2-1; TRBD2 matches at 8 bases. CDR3 length: 15 residues. Germline V gene data show CDR1 as SEHNR and CDR2 as FQNEAQ (reference sequence). The J segment lost 0 bases and the V segment lost 5 bases, leaving 3 bases of the junction unmatched. CDR3 in amino acids: CASSPSGYSYNEQFF. DNA of the CDR3: TGTGCCAGCAGCCCTAGCGGGTACTCCTACAATGAGCAGTTCTTC.

The CDR3 nucleotides read TGCAGCGTTGGAGAGACGGGACAGGGGATTAGTAGGGACACCATATATTTT. It yields the protein CSVGETGQGISRDTIYF. This rearrangement joins TRBV29-1 to TRBJ1-3; 10 bases are shared with TRBD1. Germline CDR1 is SQVTM and CDR2 is ANQGSEA. The V segment lost 4 bases and the J segment 8 bases; nucleotides outside the gene matches: 17. The CDR3 is 17 amino acids.

J is TRBJ2-5 and V is TRBV10-3; tentative D call: TRBD2 (6 bases). This CDR3 has 14 amino acids. Germline CDR1 and CDR2: ENHRY and SYGVKD. Trimming shortened V by 6 bases and J by 2 bases, and 13 bases separated the two germline ends. CDR3 bases: TGTGCCATCAGGGGGGGTAGCGAACAAGAGACCCAGTACTTC. The encoded protein is CAIRGGSEQETQYF.

The V and J genes are TRBV5-4 and TRBJ1-2; 9 nucleotides match TRBD1. CDR1 and CDR2 (germline): SGHNT, YYREEE (reference sequence). Unmatched junction bases numbered 10, after V lost 7 bases and J lost 9 bases. The length of the CDR3 is 13 residues. CDR3 in amino acids: CASQPDRGRSYTF. The CDR3 coding sequence is TGTGCCAGCCAACCGGACAGGGGAAGAAGCTACACCTTC.

V usage is TRBV27 and J usage is TRBJ2-7; perhaps TRBD2 as D (6 bases). With 2 bases removed from V and 0 bases from J, the gap between germline ends came to 11 bases. Germline CDR1 MNHEY, CDR2 SMNVEV (reference sequence). This CDR3 contains 15 residues. CDR3 sequence reads: CASSLVGDFSYEQYF. The CDR3 DNA reads as TGTGCCAGCAGTTTAGTGGGGGACTTCTCCTACGAGCAGTACTTC.

The rearrangement links TRBV25-1 to TRBJ2-7, with a tentative D call TRBD1 (5 bases). This CDR3 is 15 amino acids long. Germline CDR1 MGHDK, CDR2 SYGVNS. Trimming took off 5 bases at V and 3 bases at J, with 17 bases between the two ends. The CDR3 here is CASSSTIGVGYEQYF. Written as DNA, the CDR3 is TGTGCCAGCAGTTCTACAATAGGGGTGGGCTACGAGCAGTACTTC.

This clone has a single count. The genes are TRBV4-3 and TRBJ1-6, with TRBD1 identical over 12 bases. The CDR3 spans 19 residues. Germline V gene data show CDR1 as LGHNA and CDR2 as YSLEER. V trimming: 4 bases; J trimming: 2 bases; junction bases outside the gene matches: 9. CDR3 residues: CASSLGTGGRRTYNSPLHF. CDR3 coding DNA: TGCGCCAGCAGCCTCGGGACAGGGGGCAGAAGAACCTATAATTCACCCCTCCACTTT.